The 11 T cell receptor beta chains below all came from one sample that was sequenced in a study of regulatory T cells in long-lasting Graves disease. Arm-PCR of CDR3 regions with iRepertoire HTBI primers generated TCR beta libraries. TCRdb itself ran the multiplex PCR reads through MiXCR, one entry per CDR3 protein. Of about 660,000 distinct CDR3 sequences in the sample, 25% to 35% were seen once. The time point: persistent/refractory GD, antithyroid drugs over 5 years with positive TRAb. PBMC-extracted RNA yielded the TCR library. The sequencing used peripheral blood mononuclear cells (PBMCs), collected when the disease was refractory, from a patient treated with antithyroid drugs. These receptors all stem from a female donor with Graves disease.

This clonotype has ten or more counts. This rearrangement joins TRBV2 to TRBJ1-1; D is unresolved. The length of the CDR3 is 14 residues. CDR1 and CDR2 from the germline V gene are SNHLY and FYNNEI. Trimming removed 7 bases from V and 1 base from J, with 13 bases in between. The DNA of the CDR3 is TGTGCCAGCAAAATTTTGACGGCGAACACTGAAGCTTTCTTT. This gives the protein CASKILTANTEAFF.

This clonotype was seen at least ten times. The J gene is TRBJ2-7, the V gene TRBV6-1; TRBD2 aligns across 14 bases. The CDR3 runs 17 residues. Per the germline V gene, CDR1 is MNHNS and CDR2 is SASEGT. V lost 5 bases and J lost 1; bases outside the gene matches: 7. The CDR3 spells CASSRGLAGGSSYEQYF. Here the CDR3 DNA reads TGTGCCAGCAGTCGCGGACTAGCGGGAGGTTCTTCCTACGAGCAGTACTTC.

This clonotype has more than one count but fewer than ten. The gene calls are TRBV7-2 and TRBJ1-6; perhaps TRBD1 as D (5 bases). The germline V gene encodes CDR1 SGHTA and CDR2 FQGNSA. This CDR3 spans 15 amino acids. Trimming removed 3 bases at V and 6 bases at J, with 12 bases between. CDR3 protein: CASSFLEGSNSPLHF. CDR3 coding DNA: TGTGCCAGCAGCTTCTTGGAGGGGAGTAATTCACCCCTCCACTTT.

This clonotype was observed at least ten times. The chain carries TRBV30 and TRBJ1-1; D not resolved. Between the trimmed V and J ends, which lost 3 bases and 1 base, there was a span of 3 bases. Germline CDR1 reads GTSNPN; CDR2 reads SVGIG (reference sequence). The CDR3 consists of 11 residues. The CDR3, as DNA: TGTGCCTGGAGGACGAACACTGAAGCTTTCTTT. This encodes CAWRTNTEAFF. Together with reference TRBV30 and TRBJ1-1, the CDR3 gives the full variable domain: SQTIHQWPATLVQPVGSPLSLECTVEGTSNPNLYWYRQAAGRGLQLLFYSVGIGQISSEVPQNLSASRPQDRQFILSSKKLLLSDSGFYLCAWRTNTEAFFGQGTRLTVV.

The chain carries TRBV11-2 and TRBJ2-1; no firm D call. Germline CDR1 SGHAT, CDR2 FQNNGV. V lost 6 bases and J 6 bases, leaving 9 bases between the germline ends. The CDR3 spans 12 residues. CDR3 residues: CASSFSGNEQFF. The CDR3 DNA reads as TGTGCCAGCAGTTTTTCCGGCAATGAGCAGTTCTTC.

The chain recombines TRBV5-4 with TRBJ1-1; 8 bases are a match to TRBD1. The CDR3 extends over 13 amino acids. The germline CDR1 and CDR2 sequences are SGHNT and YYREEE (reference sequence). V was clipped by 4 bases and J by 6 bases; unmatched bases: 5. CDR3 DNA: TGTGCCAGCAGCCGCCTGACAGGGGCTGAAGCTTTCTTT. Its protein product is CASSRLTGAEAFF.

There are many counts of this clonotype. The chain has TRBV3-1 and TRBJ2-7, with no clear D. The CDR3 covers 16 residues. Trimming took 6 bases from V and 1 from J, leaving 19 bases between them. Germline CDR1 is LGHDT and CDR2 is YNNKEL (reference sequence). Here the CDR3 reads CASSYGGRLLSYEQYF. The CDR3 coding sequence is TGTGCCAGCAGTTACGGCGGACGGCTTCTATCCTACGAGCAGTACTTC.

This clonotype was counted between two and nine times. The V call is TRBV20-1, the J call TRBJ1-5; D unclear. CDR1 is DFQATT, CDR2 SNEGSKA, per germline (reference sequence). Trimming pared 7 bases from V and 7 bases from J, leaving 17 bases between. The CDR3 spans 13 residues. The CDR3 coding sequence is TGCAGTGGGTCCGGGTCCCGAGAGCAGCCCCAGCATTTT. Protein sequence: CSGSGSREQPQHF.

This clonotype was found many times. The chain employs TRBV6-2 or TRBV6-3 and TRBJ1-4; maybe TRBD1 (6 bases). The CDR3 has 16 amino acids. Trimming cost V 5 bases and J 2 bases, with 15 bases left between them. CDR1 MNHEY and CDR2 SVGEGT come from the germline V gene. CDR3 DNA sequence: TGTGCCAGCAGTCAACAGGGAATCGGGACTAATGAAAAACTGTTTTTT. Translating it yields CASSQQGIGTNEKLFF.

This clonotype has at least ten counts. The chain has TRBV12-3 or TRBV12-4 and TRBJ1-4; a possible D gene is TRBD1 (5 bases). The V and J ends lost 3 bases and 10 bases respectively, with 12 bases between them. The CDR3 is 13 residues long. The CDR3 here is CASSFGQGGKLFF. The CDR3 DNA follows: TGTGCCAGCAGTTTTGGGCAGGGCGGAAAACTGTTTTTT.

The gene calls are TRBV30 and TRBJ1-2; no clear D. The CDR3 loop spans 8 amino acids. CDR1 GTSNPN and CDR2 SVGIG come from the germline V gene (reference sequence). The V end was cut by 3 bases, the J end by 14 bases, with 7 bases between. The CDR3 sequence: CAWSGGTF. The DNA for the CDR3 is TGTGCCTGGAGCGGCGGAACCTTC.